Listed below are T cell receptor beta chains from one sample, sequenced in a study of CD8+CD57+ T cells in acquired aplastic anemia. From the reads, TCRdb called clonotypes with MiXCR, one entry per CDR3 protein. The sample yields about 470,000 distinct CDR3 sequences, approximately 32% seen once. The sample was sorted CD4+, CD8+, or CD8+CD57+ T cells (not recorded which) from PBMCs. Receptor source: a human donor with aplastic anemia. CDR3s include the opening cysteine and the closing phenylalanine or tryptophan. A D gene is named only where the DNA matches it firmly. Clone size is stated in some rows and not others, as once, few, many or a class when expanded.

-	TRBV5-1	-	TRBJ2-2	TGCGCCAGCAGCTTGGGGGTCGACAGCCATGGTACCGGGGAGCTGTTTTTT	CASSLGVDSHGTGELFF
-	TRBV5-1	-	TRBJ2-7	TGCGCCAGCAGTCCCTCCGGGGGACCAGAGGGGCAGTACTTC	CASSPSGGPEGQYF
-	TRBV7-2	many	TRBJ2-7	TGTGCCAGCAGCCAGGAGGGGGCACACGAGCAGTACTTC	CASSQEGAHEQYF
-	TRBV19	-	TRBJ2-1	TGTGCCAGTAGGCTCGGCGGGGTTATTCCCGGTGAGCAGTTCTTC	CASRLGGVIPGEQFF
-	TRBV5-1	many	TRBJ1-6	TGCGCCAGCAGCTTGGATGGGGGGGATTCACCCCTCCACTTT	CASSLDGGDSPLHF
-	TRBV7-2	many	TRBJ2-3	TGTGCCAGCAGCTTAGCGACCCAGGATACGCAGTATTTT	CASSLATQDTQYF
-	TRBV30	-	TRBJ1-2	TGTGCCTGGAGTGTGGGACGGGCCAACTATGGCTACACCTTC	CAWSVGRANYGYTF
-	TRBV9	many	TRBJ1-3	TGTGCCAGCAGCGTAGCCCCTGGAAACACCATATATTTT	CASSVAPGNTIYF
-	TRBV7-2	few	TRBJ2-4	TGTGCCAGCAGCCCCGGGGTGGCCAAAAACATTCAGTACTTC	CASSPGVAKNIQYF
-	TRBV20-1	-	TRBJ2-1	TGCAGTGCTAGTGCCCTGAGAGGGGAGCGGAGCTCCTACAATGAGCAGTTCTTC	CSASALRGERSSYNEQFF
-	TRBV10-3	many	TRBJ1-3	TGTGCCATCAGTACCGCGGATCTCTCTGGAAACACCATATATTTT	CAISTADLSGNTIYF
-	TRBV20-1	many	TRBJ1-2	TGCAGTGCTAGGGGGCAGAACTATGGCTACACCTTC	CSARGQNYGYTF
-	TRBV29-1	many	TRBJ2-5	TGCAGCATAAGACTCCAAGAGACCCAGTACTTC	CSIRLQETQYF
TRBD1	TRBV12-3/TRBV12-4	-	TRBJ2-5	TGTGCCAGCAGTTTATTACCCGGGACAGAAATCCAAGAGACCCAGTACTTC	CASSLLPGTEIQETQYF
TRBD1	TRBV5-8	-	TRBJ1-1	TGTGCCAGCAGCCAAAAACAGGGGTCGAACACTGAAGCTTTCTTT	CASSQKQGSNTEAFF
-	TRBV29-1	-	TRBJ2-3	TGCAGCGTTGAACCACTTACTAGCACAGATACGCAGTATTTT	CSVEPLTSTDTQYF
TRBD1	TRBV2	many	TRBJ2-5	TGTGCCAGCAGTTACCGGGACAGTGAAGAGACCCAGTACTTC	CASSYRDSEETQYF
-	TRBV12-3/TRBV12-4	few	TRBJ1-4	TGTGCCAGCAGTTTAGATTGGGAAGTCGAAAAACTGTTTTTT	CASSLDWEVEKLFF
TRBD1	TRBV20-1	-	TRBJ1-1	TGCAGTGCGCGGACAGGGAGCCTGATGAACACTGAAGCTTTCTTT	CSARTGSLMNTEAFF
TRBD1	TRBV20-1	few	TRBJ1-5	TGCAGTGCTAGGGAGGGGGCGAGGCAGCCCCAGCATTTT	CSAREGARQPQHF
TRBD1	TRBV2	many	TRBJ1-2	TGTGCCAGCAGCCGAAACGACAGGGGGACGAGCTATGGCTACACCTTC	CASSRNDRGTSYGYTF
-	TRBV19	many	TRBJ1-5	TGTGCCAGTAGTATAGGAAAGACGGGCCAGCCCCAGCATTTT	CASSIGKTGQPQHF
-	TRBV9	many	TRBJ1-2	TGTGCCAGCAGCGTAGATTCGGGGAACTATGGCTACACCTTC	CASSVDSGNYGYTF
-	TRBV5-4	-	TRBJ2-7	TGTGCCAGCAGCTTTAGGCAGGACTACTCCTACGAGCAGTACTTC	CASSFRQDYSYEQYF
-	TRBV6-5	few	TRBJ1-5	TGTGCCAGCAGTTACTCGATGGAACAGCCCCAGCATTTT	CASSYSMEQPQHF
TRBD2	TRBV11-2	-	TRBJ2-1	TGTGCCAGCAGTCGAATAGCGGGGGGCGGGGGAGATGAGCAGTTCTTC	CASSRIAGGGGDEQFF
TRBD1	TRBV25-1	-	TRBJ1-2	TGTGCCAGCATTACCGGGACAGGGGGACCTCCGGGCTATGGCTACACCTTC	CASITGTGGPPGYGYTF
-	TRBV19	once	TRBJ2-1	TGTGCCAGTAGCAGGGGGGCGGACTACAATGAGCAGTTCTTC	CASSRGADYNEQFF
TRBD2	TRBV2	many	TRBJ2-1	TGTGCCAGCAAGATCCTAGCGGGGAGTTACAATGAGCAGTTCTTC	CASKILAGSYNEQFF
-	TRBV11-2	-	TRBJ1-6	TGTGCCAGCAGCTTAGATCGGGGCTTAGGGCAGGATAATTCACCCCTCCACTTT	CASSLDRGLGQDNSPLHF
-	TRBV10-3	-	TRBJ1-1	TGTGCCAGCTCAATGGGGGCCACTGAAGCTTTCTTT	CASSMGATEAFF
TRBD2	TRBV10-3	many	TRBJ2-7	TGTGCCACCGCAATAGCGGGAGGCCGGGGCGAGCAGTACTTC	CATAIAGGRGEQYF
TRBD1	TRBV12-3/TRBV12-4	-	TRBJ1-4	TGTGCCAGCAGTTTAGCCGGACAGGGCCATGAAAAACTGTTTTTT	CASSLAGQGHEKLFF
-	TRBV9	once	TRBJ1-2	TGTGCCAGCAGCGTACCCCAAGGCGGTGGCTACACCTTC	CASSVPQGGGYTF
-	TRBV20-1	-	TRBJ2-3	TGCAGTGCTAGAGCTTGGGCAGCAACTAGCACAGATACGCAGTATTTT	CSARAWAATSTDTQYF
-	TRBV12-3/TRBV12-4	many	TRBJ1-2	TGTGCCAGCAGACGCAGGTCCTATGGCTACACCTTC	CASRRRSYGYTF
TRBD1	TRBV5-4	few	TRBJ2-7	TGTGCCAGCAGCCCGGGACAGGGTCGTAACCAGCAGTACTTC	CASSPGQGRNQQYF
-	TRBV29-1	once	TRBJ2-2	TGCAGCGTGAGGACGGGGAGAACCGGGGAGCTGTTTTTT	CSVRTGRTGELFF
-	TRBV10-3	many	TRBJ1-5	TGTGCCACCACGGACGAAGATTCCGATCAGCCCCAGCATTTT	CATTDEDSDQPQHF
-	TRBV9	few	TRBJ2-3	TGTGCCAGCAGCTACCGGATCGGGGCAGATACGCAGTATTTT	CASSYRIGADTQYF
-	TRBV19	-	TRBJ2-5	TGTGCCAGTAGTATTCGGTCTAGCGCTGGAGGTCGAGAGACCCAGTACTTC	CASSIRSSAGGRETQYF
-	TRBV29-1	many	TRBJ1-1	TGCAGCGTTGGAATTGCGGGCATGAACACTGAAGCTTTCTTT	CSVGIAGMNTEAFF
-	TRBV7-3	many	TRBJ1-5	TGTGCCAGCAGCTCCCATTTTCAGCCCCAGCATTTT	CASSSHFQPQHF
-	TRBV7-2	few	TRBJ1-1	TGTGCCAGCAGGCCGGTAAAGGGGAGCACTGAAGCTTTCTTT	CASRPVKGSTEAFF
-	TRBV25-1	once	TRBJ1-2	TGTGCCAGCAGCCCAGGGGATACCAACTATGGCTACACCTTC	CASSPGDTNYGYTF
-	TRBV29-1	many	TRBJ1-2	TGCAGCGTAGAGGATTCGCGTGGCTACACCTTC	CSVEDSRGYTF
TRBD1	TRBV5-6	few	TRBJ2-5	TGTGCCAGCAGCTTGGACAGGGGGACGCAAGAGACCCAGTACTTC	CASSLDRGTQETQYF
-	TRBV27	-	TRBJ2-5	TGTGCCAGCAGTTTATCGCCTAACCAAGAGACCCAGTGCTTC	CASSLSPNQETQCF
-	TRBV14	-	TRBJ1-4	TGTGCCAGCAGCCAAGAACCAGTTAGTGAAAAACTGTTTTTT	CASSQEPVSEKLFF
-	TRBV19	many	TRBJ1-2	TGTGCCAGTAGTATTATGTTAGGGACTGCGGATGGCTACACCTTC	CASSIMLGTADGYTF